This passage covers 13 T cell receptor beta chains from one sample sequenced in a study of cytomegalovirus exposure and HLA in healthy donors. The PCR made use of 60 Vbeta and 13 Jbeta primers. Assay: immunoSEQ multiplex PCR; the TCRdb copy retains only in-frame clones and omits some. The sample has 80,000 to 130,000 clones, around 82% seen once; the top ten hold over 3.5%. Sequenced: PBMCs. The receptors were gathered from a woman between 45 and 65 years old in good health and CMV-seropositive.

This clone was counted a few times. This chain links TRBV14 with TRBJ2-3, with D perhaps matching TRBD2 (5 bases). Between the trimmed V and J ends, which lost 4 bases and 0 bases, there was a span of 14 bases. This CDR3 is built from 16 residues. Germline CDR1 is SGHDN and CDR2 is FVKESK. CDR3 residues: CASSPLAFTSTDTQYF. The CDR3 coding sequence is TGTGCCAGCAGCCCCCTAGCATTTACTAGCACAGATACGCAGTATTTT.

The chain combines TRBV6-5 with TRBJ1-1; no clear D gene. With 6 bases removed from V and 1 base from J, the gap between germline ends came to 9 bases. CDR3 length equals 13 residues. The V gene's germline CDR1 is MNHEY and CDR2 SVGAGI. As DNA, the CDR3 is TGTGCCAGCAGCGGACGGGAGAACACTGAAGCTTTCTTT. This sequence encodes CASSGRENTEAFF.

This clone occurred a few times. This chain uses TRBV5-6 with TRBJ2-2; 7 bases fit TRBD2. V lost 0 bases to trimming and J lost 5 bases; unmatched junction nucleotides: 4. From germline, CDR1 is SGHDT and CDR2 YYEEEE. This CDR3 is built from 15 residues. CDR3: CASSLGDYRTGELFF. Written as DNA, the CDR3 is TGTGCCAGCAGCTTGGGGGACTACCGAACCGGGGAGCTGTTTTTT.

This clone was seen a handful of times. This chain links TRBV5-6 with TRBJ2-7; D call uncertain. V lost 4 bases, J lost 5 bases, and 22 bases lay in between. CDR3 size: 16 residues. The germline CDR1 and CDR2 sequences are SGHDT and YYEEEE. The CDR3 region has the DNA TGTGCCAGCAGCACCCCCCTGTCTCAGACTTATGACGAGCAGTACTTC. Translation gives CASSTPLSQTYDEQYF. Variable domain in full (rest from reference TRBV5-6 and TRBJ2-7): DAGVTQSPTHLIKTRGQQVTLRCSPKSGHDTVSWYQQALGQGPQFIFQYYEEEERQRGNFPDRFSGHQFPNYSSELNVNALLLGDSALYLCASSTPLSQTYDEQYFGPGTRLTVT.

The chain's CDR3 is CASSMTGQAYEQYF. The CDR3 DNA reads TGCGCCAGCAGCATGACAGGGCAGGCCTACGAGCAGTACTTC. The V call is TRBV5-1, the J call TRBJ2-7; 7 positions agree with TRBD1. With V trimmed by 4 bases and J by 2 bases, 6 bases remained unmatched. This CDR3 contains 14 residues. Germline V gene sequence: CDR1 SGHRS, CDR2 YFSETQ.

This chain joins TRBV4-2 and TRBJ2-3, with 8 bases matching TRBD1. Per germline, CDR1 LGHNA and CDR2 YNFKEQ. CDR3 length: 14 amino acids. Trimming removed 4 bases from V and 6 bases from J; junction bases left unmatched: 6. In DNA, the CDR3 is TGTGCCAGCAGCCCTGGACAGGGTACGGATACGCAGTATTTT. Protein sequence: CASSPGQGTDTQYF.

The chain employs TRBV19 and TRBJ2-7; D perhaps matches TRBD1 (6 bases). V was trimmed by 7 bases and J by 6 bases, leaving 22 bases between them. CDR1 and CDR2 (germline): LNHDA, SQIVND (reference sequence). The CDR3 is 15 amino acids. The CDR3 reads CASNPRDTRTSEQYF. DNA for the CDR3: TGTGCCAGTAACCCGAGGGACACCAGAACATCCGAGCAGTACTTC.

This clone was seen just once. V is TRBV6-6 and J is TRBJ1-2, with no clear D. CDR1 is MNHNY, CDR2 SVGAGI, per germline (reference sequence). The ends were cut back, 5 bases at V and 2 bases at J, with 15 bases in the middle. This CDR3 is built from 15 residues. CDR3 sequence: CASSQSPPENYGYTF. The CDR3 DNA follows: TGTGCCAGCAGTCAGTCCCCTCCCGAAAACTATGGCTACACCTTC.

This clone was picked up a small number of times. It may be a read error: a sequence one base away is much more abundant. V usage is TRBV2 and J usage is TRBJ1-2; 7 bases agree with TRBD1. Germline lookup yields CDR1 SNHLY and CDR2 FYNNEI. This CDR3 is built from 13 residues. The V gene end was trimmed by 5 bases and the J gene end by 2 bases; junction bases not matched to a gene: 2. The DNA for the CDR3 is TGTGCCAGCAGTTCGACAGGGAACTATGGCTACACCTTC. Amino acids: CASSSTGNYGYTF.

Only one count was recorded for this clone. One junction end does not reproduce the germline sequence, and a read error may be involved. This chain connects TRBV7-9 to TRBJ2-7, with D possibly matching TRBD2 (7 bases). This CDR3 comprises 16 residues. Looked up from germline, CDR1 is SEHNR and CDR2 is FQNEAQ (reference sequence). CDR3 nucleotides: TGTTCCAGCAGCCAATGGGGGGGGCTCAAGGCCTACGAGCAGTACTTC. Translated: CSSSQWGGLKAYEQYF.

The chain has TRBV9 and TRBJ2-5; 7 nucleotides line up with TRBD1. Gene TRBJ2-7 matches the end of the DNA better, so the J call may be wrong. The CDR3 is made up of 16 amino acids. In germline, CDR1 is SGDLS, CDR2 YYNGEE. CDR3 coding DNA: TGTGCCAGCAGCGTAGGGAGTTCTGACAGGGCCAACGAGCAGTACTTC. The encoded protein is CASSVGSSDRANEQYF.

This chain uses TRBV14 with TRBJ1-1; D is ambiguous. Germline V gives CDR1 SGHDN, CDR2 FVKESK. Trimming removed 4 bases at V and 2 bases at J, with 11 bases between. The length of the CDR3 is 14 residues. The CDR3, as DNA: TGTGCCAGCAGCCCTGGTAGAGCTAACACTGAAGCTTTCTTT. Its protein is CASSPGRANTEAFF.

This chain connects TRBV6-5 to TRBJ1-1, with a possible D match to TRBD1 (5 bases). Trimming took off 6 bases at V and 4 bases at J, with 9 bases between the two ends. CDR1 is MNHEY and CDR2 is SVGAGI in the germline V gene. The CDR3 is 12 residues long. DNA for the CDR3: TGTGCCAGCAGGGGGGGTGGCACTGAAGCTTTCTTT. Encoded protein: CASRGGGTEAFF.